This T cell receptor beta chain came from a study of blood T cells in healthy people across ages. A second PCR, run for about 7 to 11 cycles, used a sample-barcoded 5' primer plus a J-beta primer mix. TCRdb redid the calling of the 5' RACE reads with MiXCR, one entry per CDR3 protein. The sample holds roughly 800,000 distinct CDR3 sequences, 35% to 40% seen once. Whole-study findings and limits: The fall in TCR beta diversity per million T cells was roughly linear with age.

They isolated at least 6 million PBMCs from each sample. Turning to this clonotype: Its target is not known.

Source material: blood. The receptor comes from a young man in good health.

CDR3: CASSFRAGKGDEQFF. CDR3 DNA: TGCGCCAGCAGCTTCAGGGCGGGTAAGGGCGATGAGCAGTTCTTC. The gene calls are TRBV4-1 and TRBJ2-1; D could derive from TRBD1 or TRBD2 (5 bases each). This CDR3 contains 15 residues. CDR1 MGHRA and CDR2 YSYEKL come from the germline V gene. The V gene lost 5 bases and the J gene lost 8 bases, with 19 bases spanning the gap.